This T cell receptor (beta chain) was sequenced for a study of shared clonotypes between healthy human individuals. The repertoire was sequenced with immunoSEQ multiplex PCR; TCRdb's copy has only in-frame clones and lacks some. The sample holds 2 million to 2.5 million clones, under 97% seen once. Findings of the study overall: Only blood was sampled; tissue repertoires likely differ.

As concerns this clone: What it recognizes is unknown.

Between the trimmed V and J ends, which lost 5 bases and 3 bases, there was a span of 10 bases. CDR1 is SGHTA and CDR2 is FQGNSA in the germline V gene. This CDR3 has 13 residues. All donors were Caucasian adults living in Nashville, Tennessee. The CD4+ fraction was divided into a CD45RA+ naive subset and a CD45RA-negative memory subset. The gene calls are TRBV7-2 and TRBJ1-1, with D possibly TRBD1 on 5 matching bases. This sequence was found in a man aged 18 to 29 in good health. The sample was naive CD4+ T cells sorted from blood. The subset denotes: CD45RA+ positively selected. Written as DNA, the CDR3 is TGTGCCAGCAGCGCCCAGGGCCACACTGAAGCTTTCTTT. The encoded protein is CASSAQGHTEAFF. Full variable domain (rest looked up from reference TRBV7-2 and TRBJ1-1): GAGVSQSPSNKVTEKGKDVELRCDPISGHTALYWYRQSLGQGLEFLIYFQGNSAPDKSGLPSDRFSAERTGGSVSTLTIQRTQQEDSAVYLCASSAQGHTEAFFGQGTRLTVV.